What follows is one TCR beta chain and its context. The template-switching step introduced UMIs that carried a 6-nucleotide sample barcode. TCRdb reprocessed the 5' RACE reads; each CDR3 protein has one entry and no DNA is given. This specimen shows fewer than 550,000 distinct CDR3 sequences; the ten leading clones hold around 2.4%. The entry originates in a study of monozygotic twins with inflammatory bowel disease. Germline V gene data show CDR1 as SGHDN and CDR2 as FVKESK. The CDR3 is 14 amino acids. The chain carries TRBV14 and TRBJ2-1; TCRdb proposes TRBD2, but this gene call is untestable without DNA. The TCR originated in a human donor with ulcerative colitis or Crohn's disease, or a healthy co-twin of an affected twin (not recorded which). Sequencing input: blood. CDR3 residues: CASSQQLAGNEQFF.